The clone carrying this T cell receptor (beta chain) was counted only a few times. This specimen belongs to a study of T cells in Graves' hyperthyroidism and ophthalmopathy. Amplification of TCR beta CDR3 regions used RNA as the template. The HTBI primer set was used in a first-round RT-PCR of the TCR CDR3. In TCRdb, the multiplex PCR reads were re-called with MiXCR into one record per CDR3 protein. The table shows about 480,000 distinct CDR3 sequences, with approximately 15% occurring only once. Trimming pared 6 bases from V and 4 bases from J, leaving 7 bases between. Germline lookup yields CDR1 SQVTM and CDR2 ANQGSEA. CDR3 length: 11 residues.

The origin of this receptor is a woman under 30 with Graves' hyperthyroidism. The sequencing input was blood. The gene calls are TRBV29-1 and TRBJ1-3, with D uncertain. CDR3 sequence: CSVKVGNTIYF. The CDR3 coding sequence is TGCAGCGTAAAGGTGGGAAACACCATATATTTT.